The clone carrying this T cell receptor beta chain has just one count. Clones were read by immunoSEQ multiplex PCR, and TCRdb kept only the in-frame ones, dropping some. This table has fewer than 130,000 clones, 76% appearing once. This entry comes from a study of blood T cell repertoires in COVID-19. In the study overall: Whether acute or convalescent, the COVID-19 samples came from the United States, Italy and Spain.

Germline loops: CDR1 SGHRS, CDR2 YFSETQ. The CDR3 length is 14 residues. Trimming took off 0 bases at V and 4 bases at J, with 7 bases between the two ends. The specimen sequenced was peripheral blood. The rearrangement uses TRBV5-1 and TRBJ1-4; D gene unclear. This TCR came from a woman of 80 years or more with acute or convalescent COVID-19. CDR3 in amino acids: CASSLASGNEKLFF. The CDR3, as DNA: TGCGCCAGCAGCTTGGCCTCGGGTAATGAAAAACTGTTTTTT. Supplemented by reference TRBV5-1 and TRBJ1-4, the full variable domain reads KAGVTQTPRYLIKTRGQQVTLSCSPISGHRSVSWYQQTPGQGLQFLFEYFSETQRNKGNFPGRFSGRQFSNSRSEMNVSTLELGDSALYLCASSLASGNEKLFFGSGTQLSVL.